This T cell receptor (beta chain) was documented in a study of tumor-infiltrating lymphocytes in primary liver carcinoma. For the study at large: The study included patients who were men and women aged 30 to 69 years.

The study, taken as a whole, reports: Among the pair types, tumor region pairs showed more overlap than tumor-adjacent and tumor-blood pairs. The study found a significantly higher top-250-clone fraction in tumors than in blood (p = 0.039).

Each 20-30 mg portion of unsorted bulk tissue served as the source for co-extraction of RNA and DNA. Enrolled patients were chronically infected with HBV and treatment-naive. A remark on this clonotype: Antigen unknown. An end of the junction differs from the germline gene, which may be a read error.

The CDR3 runs to 18 residues. Germline V lookup: CDR1 ENHRY, CDR2 SYGVKD. Starting from around 510 ng of total RNA, TCR beta cDNA was produced with a primer in the constant region. Three nested multiplex PCR rounds of slightly modified ARM-PCR generated TCR beta libraries. The study ran its first two PCR rounds for around 10 cycles each, using TRBV1-TRBV30 forward primers and a C-beta reverse primer. TCRdb itself ran the multiplex PCR reads through MiXCR, one entry per CDR3 protein. The sample records over 40,000 distinct CDR3 sequences, 70% to 80% being singletons. Sequencing input: liver tumor tissue from sampling region 5. The subset is: tumor region T5, tumor centre. The J gene is TRBJ2-7, the V gene TRBV10-3; 9 bases line up with TRBD2. This TCR was sampled from a middle-aged man with primary liver carcinoma and hepatitis B virus infection. As DNA, the CDR3 is TGTGTCATCATGGCTCCCCCCGGGACTAGCCTCACGTCTGGCGAGCAGTACTTC. This translates into CVIMAPPGTSLTSGEQYF.